This entry is about one TCR beta chain. The antigen is unknown. This specimen belongs to a study of shared clonotypes between healthy human individuals. Overall study: Serving as donors were two women and a few men, whose ages spanned 18 to 49. Used for every donor were three CD4 naive, three CD4 memory, two CD8 naive and one CD8 memory plate.

Regarding the study as a whole: Clonotype sharing among the donors was expected to vary with sequencing depth.

The naive CD8 subset, CD45RO-negative cells positively selected for CCR7, excluded terminally differentiated effector memory CD45RA+ cells. Germline V gene lookup returns CDR1 SGHAT and CDR2 FQNNGV. The CDR3 runs 16 residues. The V and J ends lost 5 bases and 2 bases, in that order; junction bases with no gene match: 11. Around 200 ng DNA, approximately 30,000 T cell genomes, went into each sorted-subset replicate PCR. Only in-frame clones appear in the TCRdb table, and some are missing; sequencing was by immunoSEQ multiplex PCR. The table shows about 2,200,000 clones, with roughly 91% occurring only once.

Sequenced input: naive CD8+ T cells from PBMCs. This clonotype was obtained from a man aged 18-30 years in good health. Some clones in this sample may be carry-over from other donors' samples. The chain has TRBV11-2 and TRBJ2-7, with 8 bases matching TRBD2. The DNA for the CDR3 is TGTGCCAGCAGCGCGCCTCGGTTCGGGAGGGCCTACGAGCAGTACTTC. Protein: CASSAPRFGRAYEQYF. Together with reference TRBV11-2 and TRBJ2-7, the CDR3 gives the full variable domain: EAGVAQSPRYKIIEKRQSVAFWCNPISGHATLYWYQQILGQGPKLLIQFQNNGVVDDSQLPKDRFSAERLKGVDSTLKIQPAKLEDSAVYLCASSAPRFGRAYEQYFGPGTRLTVT.